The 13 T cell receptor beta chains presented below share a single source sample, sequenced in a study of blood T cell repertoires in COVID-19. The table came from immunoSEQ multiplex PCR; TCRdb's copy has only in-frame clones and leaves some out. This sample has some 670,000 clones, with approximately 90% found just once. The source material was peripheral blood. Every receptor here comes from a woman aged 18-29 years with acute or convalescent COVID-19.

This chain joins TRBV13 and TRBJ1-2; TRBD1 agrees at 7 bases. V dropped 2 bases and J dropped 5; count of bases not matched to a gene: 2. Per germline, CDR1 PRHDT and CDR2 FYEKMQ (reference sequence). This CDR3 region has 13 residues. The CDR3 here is CASSLKGAYGYTF. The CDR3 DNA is TGTGCCAGCAGCTTAAAGGGGGCGTATGGCTACACCTTC.

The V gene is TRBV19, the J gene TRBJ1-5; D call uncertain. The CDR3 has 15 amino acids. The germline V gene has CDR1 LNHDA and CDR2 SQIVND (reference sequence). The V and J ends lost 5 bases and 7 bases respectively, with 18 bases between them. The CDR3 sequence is CASSPLLGGGQPQHF. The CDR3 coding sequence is TGTGCCAGTAGTCCACTATTGGGAGGAGGCCAGCCCCAGCATTTT.

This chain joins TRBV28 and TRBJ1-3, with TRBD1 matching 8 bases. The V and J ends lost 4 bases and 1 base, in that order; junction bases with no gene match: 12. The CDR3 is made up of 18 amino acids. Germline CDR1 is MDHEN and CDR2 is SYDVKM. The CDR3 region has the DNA TGTGCCAGCAGTTCTCCCGGGACAGGATCGGTTTCTGGAAACACCATATATTTT. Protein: CASSSPGTGSVSGNTIYF.

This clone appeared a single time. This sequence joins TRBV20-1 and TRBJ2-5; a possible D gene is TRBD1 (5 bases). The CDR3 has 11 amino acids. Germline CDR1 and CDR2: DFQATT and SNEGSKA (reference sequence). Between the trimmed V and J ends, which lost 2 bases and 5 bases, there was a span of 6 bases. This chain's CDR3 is CSARWGETQYF. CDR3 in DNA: TGCAGTGCTAGATGGGGCGAGACCCAGTACTTC.

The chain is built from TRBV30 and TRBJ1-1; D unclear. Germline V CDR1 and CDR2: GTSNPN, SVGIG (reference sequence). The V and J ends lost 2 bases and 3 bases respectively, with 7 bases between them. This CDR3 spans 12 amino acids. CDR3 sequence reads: CAWSPTDTEAFF. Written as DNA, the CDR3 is TGTGCCTGGAGTCCTACGGACACTGAAGCTTTCTTT.

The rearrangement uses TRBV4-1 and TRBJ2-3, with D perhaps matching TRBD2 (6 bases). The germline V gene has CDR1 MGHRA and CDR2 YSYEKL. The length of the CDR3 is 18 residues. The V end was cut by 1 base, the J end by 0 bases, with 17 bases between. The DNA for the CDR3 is TGCGCCAGCAGCCAAGCTGTGGGGGGAAGTTTCAGCACAGATACGCAGTATTTT. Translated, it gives CASSQAVGGSFSTDTQYF.

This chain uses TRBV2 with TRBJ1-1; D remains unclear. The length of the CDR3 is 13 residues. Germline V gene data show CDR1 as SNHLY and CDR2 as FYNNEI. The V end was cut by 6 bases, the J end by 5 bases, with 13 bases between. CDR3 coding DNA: TGTGCCAGCAGCCCGAATCCGGGGACTGAAGCTTTCTTT. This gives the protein CASSPNPGTEAFF. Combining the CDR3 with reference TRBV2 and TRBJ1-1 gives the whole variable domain EPEVTQTPSHQVTQMGQEVILRCVPISNHLYFYWYRQILGQKVEFLVSFYNNEISEKSEIFDDQFSVERPDGSNFTLKIRSTKLEDSAMYFCASSPNPGTEAFFGQGTRLTVV.

CDR3 region: CASTDVQGADTEAFF. Here the CDR3 DNA reads TGTGCCAGCACCGATGTACAGGGGGCGGACACTGAAGCTTTCTTT. V usage is TRBV7-9 and J usage is TRBJ1-1; TRBD1 matches 9 bases. Trimming at V came to 7 bases and at J to 3 bases, leaving 9 bases not matched to a gene. This CDR3 is built from 15 residues. Germline lookup yields CDR1 SEHNR and CDR2 FQNEAQ (reference sequence).

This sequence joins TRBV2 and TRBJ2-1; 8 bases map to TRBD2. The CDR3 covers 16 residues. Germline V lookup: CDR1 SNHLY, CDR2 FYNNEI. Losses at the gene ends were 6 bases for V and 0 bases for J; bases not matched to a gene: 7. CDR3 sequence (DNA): TGTGCCAGCAGCCTACTAGCGGTCAGCTCCTACAATGAGCAGTTCTTC. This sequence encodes CASSLLAVSSYNEQFF.

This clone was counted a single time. CDR3 sequence: CAISEVVPGTYGYTF. The CDR3 DNA reads as TGTGCCATCAGTGAGGTGGTGCCAGGGACTTATGGCTACACCTTC. This rearrangement joins TRBV10-3 to TRBJ1-2, with D perhaps matching TRBD1 (5 bases). Germline V lookup: CDR1 ENHRY, CDR2 SYGVKD. The CDR3 spans 15 residues. Trimming took off 2 bases at V and 5 bases at J, with 15 bases between the two ends.

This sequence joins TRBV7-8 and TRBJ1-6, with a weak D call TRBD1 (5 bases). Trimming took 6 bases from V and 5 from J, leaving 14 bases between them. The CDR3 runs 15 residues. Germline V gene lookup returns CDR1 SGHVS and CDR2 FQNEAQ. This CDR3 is CASRASTVDNSPLHF. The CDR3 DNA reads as TGTGCCAGCAGGGCCTCGACAGTAGATAATTCACCCCTCCACTTT.

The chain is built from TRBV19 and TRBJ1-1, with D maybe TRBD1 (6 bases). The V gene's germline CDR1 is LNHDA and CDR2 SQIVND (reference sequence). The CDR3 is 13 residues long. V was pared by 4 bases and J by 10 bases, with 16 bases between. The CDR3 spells CASSTNKGDGAFF. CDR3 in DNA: TGTGCCAGTAGTACCAACAAGGGGGATGGAGCTTTCTTT.

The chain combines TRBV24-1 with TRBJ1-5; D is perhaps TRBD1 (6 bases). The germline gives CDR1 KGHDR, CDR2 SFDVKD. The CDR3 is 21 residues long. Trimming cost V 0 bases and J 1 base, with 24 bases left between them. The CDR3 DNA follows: TGTGCCACCAGTGATTTGCTCCACGGGGGGGGCGCCCCGGTGAGCAATCAGCCCCAGCATTTT. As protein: CATSDLLHGGGAPVSNQPQHF.